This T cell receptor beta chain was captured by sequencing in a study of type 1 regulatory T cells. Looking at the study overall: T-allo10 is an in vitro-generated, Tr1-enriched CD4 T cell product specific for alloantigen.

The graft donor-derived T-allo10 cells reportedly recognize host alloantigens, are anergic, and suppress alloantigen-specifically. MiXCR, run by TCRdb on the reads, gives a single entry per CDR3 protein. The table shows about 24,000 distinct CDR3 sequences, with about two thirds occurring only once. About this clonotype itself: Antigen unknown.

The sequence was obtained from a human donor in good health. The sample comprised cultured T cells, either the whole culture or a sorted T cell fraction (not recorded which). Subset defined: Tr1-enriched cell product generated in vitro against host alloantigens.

Written as DNA, the CDR3 is TGTGCCAGCAGCTCGGGACGGGCGAATGAAAAACTGTTTTTT. Its protein product is CASSSGRANEKLFF. The V gene is TRBV7-2, the J gene TRBJ1-4; tentative D call: TRBD1 (5 bases). The length of the CDR3 is 14 residues. The V gene's germline CDR1 is SGHTA and CDR2 FQGNSA. Trimming pared 4 bases from V and 5 bases from J, leaving 11 bases between. The full variable domain, in which reference TRBV7-2 and TRBJ1-4 provide the parts outside the CDR3, is GAGVSQSPSNKVTEKGKDVELRCDPISGHTALYWYRQSLGQGLEFLIYFQGNSAPDKSGLPSDRFSAERTGGSVSTLTIQRTQQEDSAVYLCASSSGRANEKLFFGSGTQLSVL.